These T cell receptor beta chains were read from a single sample in a study of blood T cell repertoires in COVID-19. Only in-frame clones appear in the TCRdb table, and some are missing; sequencing was by immunoSEQ multiplex PCR. The sample lists tens of thousands of clones; 80% to 90% were seen once. The sequenced material came from peripheral blood. Receptor source: a man in his sixties with acute or convalescent COVID-19. Both conserved end residues are part of each CDR3. Fields, in order: CDR3 DNA, CDR3 protein, clone size, V gene, CDR3 length, D gene, J gene. D genes are given only for firm matches. The size field is filled for only some rows; it gives once, few, many or a size class.

TGTGCCAGCGCATGGGACTTCACAACTAATGAAAAACTGTTTTTT,CASAWDFTTNEKLFF,-,TRBV6-5,15,-,TRBJ1-4
TGTGCCAGCAGTCCGCCCGGGAGGTATAACGGCTACACCTTC,CASSPPGRYNGYTF,-,TRBV6-5,14,-,TRBJ1-2
TGTGCCAGCAGTTACTCTCAGAGGAGGTCTGAAGCTTTCTTT,CASSYSQRRSEAFF,-,TRBV6-5,14,-,TRBJ1-1
TGCGCCAGCAGCTTACTACAGGGAAACGGGTCACCCCTCCACTTT,CASSLLQGNGSPLHF,-,TRBV5-1,15,-,TRBJ1-6
TGTGCCAGCAGCGAGACAGGGAGGGAGACCCAGTACTTC,CASSETGRETQYF,-,TRBV9,13,-,TRBJ2-5
TGTGCCTGGAGTCCCCCGGGACAGGGTAATGAAAAACTGTTTTTT,CAWSPPGQGNEKLFF,-,TRBV30,15,TRBD1,TRBJ1-4
TGTGCCAGCTCACCACCAGGACTAGCGGGGCAGTTCTTC,CASSPPGLAGQFF,-,TRBV18,13,TRBD2,TRBJ2-1
TGTGCCAGCAGCTTGGGGGGGGGTAAGCAGTACTTC,CASSLGGGKQYF,-,TRBV5-8,12,TRBD2,TRBJ2-7
TGCGCCAGCAGACCCGGACAGGGTTATTCACCCCTCCACTTT,CASRPGQGYSPLHF,-,TRBV5-1,14,TRBD1,TRBJ1-6
TGTGCCAGCACCCGGAGCTCCTACGAGCAGTACTTC,CASTRSSYEQYF,-,TRBV5-6,12,-,TRBJ2-7
TGTGCCAGCTCACCACCCCGCCAGGTAGGCTACGAGCAGTACTTC,CASSPPRQVGYEQYF,-,TRBV18,15,-,TRBJ2-7
TGTGCCTGGAGCGGACAGGTGAACACTGAAGCTTTCTTT,CAWSGQVNTEAFF,-,TRBV30,13,TRBD1,TRBJ1-1
TGTGCCAGCAGTGAAATGCCAGGGGACAATGAGCAGTTCTTC,CASSEMPGDNEQFF,-,TRBV2,14,-,TRBJ2-1
TGTGCCAGCAGCTTCCAGCGGCCCTCCTACAATGAGCAGTTCTTC,CASSFQRPSYNEQFF,-,TRBV7-9,15,-,TRBJ2-1
TGTGCCAGCAGCCCGGGGGGACAGGGAAATCCCAAAGAAGCTTTCTTT,CASSPGGQGNPKEAFF,-,TRBV5-4,16,TRBD1,TRBJ1-1
TGTGCCAGCAGCTTGGGACAGGGCGCTTTCAACACCGGGGAGCTGTTTTTT,CASSLGQGAFNTGELFF,-,TRBV7-9,17,TRBD1,TRBJ2-2
TGTGCCAGCAGCCAAGTCAGCAGTTCAGAACCGGGACAGGGTAGGAACACTGAAGCTTTCTTT,CASSQVSSSEPGQGRNTEAFF,few,TRBV14,21,TRBD1,TRBJ1-1
TGCGCCAGCAGCTTGGGAGTGGTACAGGGGTTTCAAGAGCAGTACTTC,CASSLGVVQGFQEQYF,once,TRBV5-1,16,TRBD1,TRBJ2-7
TGTGCCAGCAGCCAAGATATAGTCACCGGCCGGCGGTCTTCCATCCAAGAGACCCAGTACTTC,CASSQDIVTGRRSSIQETQYF,-,TRBV14,21,-,TRBJ2-5
TGTGCCAGCAGTGAAGACAGGGCGGTCTACAATGAGCAGTTCTTC,CASSEDRAVYNEQFF,-,TRBV2,15,-,TRBJ2-1